The clone carrying this T cell receptor (beta chain) came up a few times. This record belongs to a study of STAT5B mutations in CD4+ large granular lymphocyte leukemia. Germline CDR1 is SGHNT and CDR2 is YYREEE (reference sequence). V was shortened by 0 bases and J by 4 bases, with 13 bases between the two germline ends. The CDR3 runs 15 residues. Control samples were healthy donors' buffy coats. The protocol was immunoSEQ multiplex PCR, while the TCRdb copy is restricted to in-frame clones and leaves out a portion. The profile covers around 37,000 clones, with about 81% appearing a single time and approximately 0.6% taken by the ten largest.

This chain uses TRBV5-4 with TRBJ2-5; tentatively, D is TRBD1 or TRBD2 (5 bases each). The sequencing input was CD4+ T cells from blood buffy coats. The clonotype was recovered from a human donor in good health. This chain's CDR3 is CASSLVTFGGETQYF. For the CDR3, the DNA is TGTGCCAGCAGCTTGGTCACGTTTGGGGGAGAGACCCAGTACTTC.